Detailed here is one TCR beta chain. The data derive from a study of blood T cell repertoires in COVID-19. Whole-study context: Collection of acute and convalescent COVID-19 samples took place in the United States, Italy and Spain. The analysed material was cDNA or gDNA that came from T cells, B-cell-depleted T cells, or PBMCs.

V gave up 3 bases and J gave up 7 bases; unmatched junction bases: 7. The germline V gene has CDR1 DFQATT and CDR2 SNEGSKA (reference sequence). The CDR3 extends over 15 amino acids. The data were produced by immunoSEQ multiplex PCR, yet TCRdb's version contains in-frame clones alone and is incomplete. The table includes tens of thousands of clones, more than 65% detected once. Seattle patients were enrolled during active infection and followed longitudinally. The material sequenced was peripheral blood. The V and J genes are TRBV20-1 and TRBJ2-3; 13 nucleotides agree with TRBD2. The receptor's source is an older man with COVID-19, enrolled during active disease. CDR3 in DNA: TGCAGTGCTAGTGGACTAGCGGGAGAATGGTATACGCAGTATTTT. This translates into CSASGLAGEWYTQYF.